Listed here is a single TCR beta chain. CDR1 is DFQATT and CDR2 is SNEGSKA in the germline V gene (reference sequence). The V gene end was trimmed by 5 bases and the J gene end by 6 bases; junction bases not matched to a gene: 16. The CDR3 runs 16 residues. This entry belongs to a study of T cells in Graves' hyperthyroidism and ophthalmopathy. Turning to the study itself: Peripheral blood was collected at initial diagnosis, before any treatment.

The CDR3 regions of TCR beta were amplified from RNA transcripts. TCR CDR3 underwent first-round RT-PCR with the HTBI primer set. TCRdb re-derived calls from the multiplex PCR reads in MiXCR, one entry per CDR3 protein. The sample yields hundreds of thousands of distinct CDR3 sequences, roughly 22% seen once. V usage is TRBV20-1 and J usage is TRBJ1-5; 7 bases are shared with TRBD1. The origin of this receptor is a man aged 30 to 39 with Graves' ophthalmopathy. The sample taken for sequencing was blood. CDR3: CSASIRGKSWGQPQHF. The CDR3 bases are TGCAGTGCTTCAATCAGGGGGAAAAGTTGGGGTCAGCCCCAGCATTTT.